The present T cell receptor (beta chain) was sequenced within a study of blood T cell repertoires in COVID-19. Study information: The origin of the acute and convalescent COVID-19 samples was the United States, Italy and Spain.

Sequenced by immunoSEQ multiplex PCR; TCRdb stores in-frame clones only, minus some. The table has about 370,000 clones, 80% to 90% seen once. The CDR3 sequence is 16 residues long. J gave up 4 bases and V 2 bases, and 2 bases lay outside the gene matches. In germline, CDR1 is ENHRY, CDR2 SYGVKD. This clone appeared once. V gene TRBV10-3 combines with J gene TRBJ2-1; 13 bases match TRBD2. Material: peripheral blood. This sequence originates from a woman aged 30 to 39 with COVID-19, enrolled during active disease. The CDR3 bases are TGTGCCATCAGTGAGCAACTAGCGGGGGGGTACAATGAGCAGTTCTTC. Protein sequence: CAISEQLAGGYNEQFF.